The present T cell receptor (beta chain) was sequenced within a study of response to subunit inactivated influenza vaccine. TCRdb passed the RT-PCR reads through MiXCR, listing each CDR3 protein once. The data contain hundreds of thousands of distinct CDR3 sequences, 16% of them seen just once; the ten biggest clones take up around 3%. Findings and caveats of the study: It was the authors' suggestion that each seasonal influenza vaccination recruits few new T cells.

This clonotype was picked up many times. Its antigen is still unknown. This CDR3 is 12 amino acids long. V shed 8 bases and J shed 3 bases, with 11 bases lying between them. CDR1 LGHNA and CDR2 YNFKEQ come from the germline V gene. The specimen comprised CD4+ T cells sorted from PBMCs, sampled around 2 years after vaccination. The chain links TRBV4-2 to TRBJ2-7, with no clear D. The receptor comes from a man between 50 and 75 years old who received an inactivated influenza vaccine. Here the CDR3 reads CASSRSGYEQYF. In nucleotides, the CDR3 is TGTGCCAGCTCCCGCTCGGGCTACGAGCAGTACTTC.